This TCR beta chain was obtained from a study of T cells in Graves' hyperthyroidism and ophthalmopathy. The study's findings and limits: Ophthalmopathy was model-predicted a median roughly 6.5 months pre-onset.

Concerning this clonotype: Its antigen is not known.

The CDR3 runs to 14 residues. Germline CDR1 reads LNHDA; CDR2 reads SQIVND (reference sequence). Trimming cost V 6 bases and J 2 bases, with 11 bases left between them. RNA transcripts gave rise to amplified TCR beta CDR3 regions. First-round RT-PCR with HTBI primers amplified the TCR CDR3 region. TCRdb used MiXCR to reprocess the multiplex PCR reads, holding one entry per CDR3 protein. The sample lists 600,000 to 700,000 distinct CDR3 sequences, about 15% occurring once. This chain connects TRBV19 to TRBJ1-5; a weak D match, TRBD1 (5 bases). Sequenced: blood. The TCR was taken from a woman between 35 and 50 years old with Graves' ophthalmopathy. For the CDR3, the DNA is TGTGCCAGTAGCAGGGACTGGGGCAATCAGCCCCAGCATTTT. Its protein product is CASSRDWGNQPQHF. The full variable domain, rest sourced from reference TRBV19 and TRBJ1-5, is DGGITQSPKYLFRKEGQNVTLSCEQNLNHDAMYWYRQDPGQGLRLIYYSQIVNDFQKGDIAEGYSVSREKKESFPLTVTSAQKNPTAFYLCASSRDWGNQPQHFGDGTRLSIL.